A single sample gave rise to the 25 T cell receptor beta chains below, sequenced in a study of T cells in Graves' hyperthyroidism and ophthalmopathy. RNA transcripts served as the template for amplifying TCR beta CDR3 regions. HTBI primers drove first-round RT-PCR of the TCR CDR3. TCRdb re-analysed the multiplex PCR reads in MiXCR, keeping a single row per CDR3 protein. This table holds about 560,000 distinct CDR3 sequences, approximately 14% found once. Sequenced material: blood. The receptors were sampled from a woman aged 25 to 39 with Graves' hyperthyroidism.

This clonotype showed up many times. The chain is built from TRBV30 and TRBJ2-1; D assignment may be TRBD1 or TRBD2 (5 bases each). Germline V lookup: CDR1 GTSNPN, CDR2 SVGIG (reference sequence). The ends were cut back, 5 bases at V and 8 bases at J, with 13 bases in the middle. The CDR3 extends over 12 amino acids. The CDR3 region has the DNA TGTGCCTGGGCCCAGGGACCCCATGAGCAGTTCTTC. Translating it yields CAWAQGPHEQFF. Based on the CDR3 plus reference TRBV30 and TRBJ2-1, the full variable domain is SQTIHQWPATLVQPVGSPLSLECTVEGTSNPNLYWYRQAAGRGLQLLFYSVGIGQISSEVPQNLSASRPQDRQFILSSKKLLLSDSGFYLCAWAQGPHEQFFGPGTRLTVL.

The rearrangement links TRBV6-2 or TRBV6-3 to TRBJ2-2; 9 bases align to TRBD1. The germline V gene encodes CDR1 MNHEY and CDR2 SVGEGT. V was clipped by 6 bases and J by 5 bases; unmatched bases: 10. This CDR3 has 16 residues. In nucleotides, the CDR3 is TGTGCCAGCAGATCCGGGACAGGGATATGGACCGGGGAGCTGTTTTTT. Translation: CASRSGTGIWTGELFF.

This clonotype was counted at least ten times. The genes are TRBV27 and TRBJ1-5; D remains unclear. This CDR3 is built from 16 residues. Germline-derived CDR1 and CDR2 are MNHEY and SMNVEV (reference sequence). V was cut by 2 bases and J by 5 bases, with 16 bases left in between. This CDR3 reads CASSLTSRTDYQPQHF. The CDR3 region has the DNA TGTGCCAGCAGTTTAACCTCCAGGACGGATTATCAGCCCCAGCATTTT.

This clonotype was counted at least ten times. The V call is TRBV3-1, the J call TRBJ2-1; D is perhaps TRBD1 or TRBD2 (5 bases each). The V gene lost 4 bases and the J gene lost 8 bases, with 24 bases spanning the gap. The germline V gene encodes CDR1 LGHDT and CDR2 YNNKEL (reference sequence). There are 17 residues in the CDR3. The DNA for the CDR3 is TGTGCCAGCAGCCCCATCCGGGACGCGATCTGGTTGGATGAGCAGTTCTTC. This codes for CASSPIRDAIWLDEQFF.

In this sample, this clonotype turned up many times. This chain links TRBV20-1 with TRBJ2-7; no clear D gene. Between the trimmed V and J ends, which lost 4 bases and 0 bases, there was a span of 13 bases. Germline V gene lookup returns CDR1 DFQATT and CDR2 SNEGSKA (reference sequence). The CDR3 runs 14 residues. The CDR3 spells CSANTRTSSYEQYF. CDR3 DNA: TGCAGTGCTAATACTCGGACCTCCTCCTACGAGCAGTACTTC.

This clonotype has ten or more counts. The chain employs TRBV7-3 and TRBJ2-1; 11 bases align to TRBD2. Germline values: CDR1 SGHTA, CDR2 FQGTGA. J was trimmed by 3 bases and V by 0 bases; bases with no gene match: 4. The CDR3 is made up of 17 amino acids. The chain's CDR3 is CASSLTDLAGGYNEQFF. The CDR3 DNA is TGTGCCAGCAGCTTAACGGATCTAGCGGGAGGCTACAATGAGCAGTTCTTC.

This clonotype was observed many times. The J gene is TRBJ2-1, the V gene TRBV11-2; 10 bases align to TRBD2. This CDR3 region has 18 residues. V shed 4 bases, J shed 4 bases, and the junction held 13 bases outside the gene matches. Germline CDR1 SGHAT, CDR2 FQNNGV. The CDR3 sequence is CASSSQTRTSGAYNEQFF. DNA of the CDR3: TGTGCCAGCAGCTCGCAAACCCGTACTAGCGGGGCGTACAATGAGCAGTTCTTC.

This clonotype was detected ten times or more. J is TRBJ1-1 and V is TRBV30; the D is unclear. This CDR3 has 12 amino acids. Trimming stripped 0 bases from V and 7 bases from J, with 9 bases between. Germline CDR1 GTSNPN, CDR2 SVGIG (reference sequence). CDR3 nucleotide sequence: TGTGCCTGGAGTGTACGCAGAGATGAAGCTTTCTTT. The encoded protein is CAWSVRRDEAFF.

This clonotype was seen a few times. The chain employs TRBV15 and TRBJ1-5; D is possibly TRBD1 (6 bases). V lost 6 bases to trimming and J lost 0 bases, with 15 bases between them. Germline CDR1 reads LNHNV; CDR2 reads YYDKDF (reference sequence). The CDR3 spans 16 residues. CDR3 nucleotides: TGTGCCACCAGTAGCTCCTGGGGGGCTAGCAATCAGCCCCAGCATTTT. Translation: CATSSSWGASNQPQHF.

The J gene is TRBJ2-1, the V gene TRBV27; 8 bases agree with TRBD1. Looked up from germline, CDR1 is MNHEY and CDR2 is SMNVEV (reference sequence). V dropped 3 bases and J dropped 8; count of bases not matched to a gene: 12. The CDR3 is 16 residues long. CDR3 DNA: TGTGCCAGCAGTTTGTCGACAGGGGCGACCTCCTATGAGCAGTTCTTC. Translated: CASSLSTGATSYEQFF.

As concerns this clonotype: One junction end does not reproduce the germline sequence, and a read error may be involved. Written as DNA, the CDR3 is TGTGCCAGCGGCTTAACCGTTGGACTAGCGGAAGAGACCCAGTACTTC. Protein sequence: CASGLTVGLAEETQYF. The chain has TRBV7-9 and TRBJ2-5; 10 bases fit TRBD2. Germline CDR1 reads SEHNR; CDR2 reads FQNEAQ (reference sequence). The CDR3 runs 16 residues. The entire variable domain, with the rest obtained from reference TRBV7-9 and TRBJ2-5, is as follows: DTGVSQNPRHKITKRGQNVTFRCDPISEHNRLYWYRQTLGQGPEFLTYFQNEAQLEKSRLLSDRFSAERPKGSFSTLEIQRTEQGDSAMYLCASGLTVGLAEETQYFGPGTRLLVL.

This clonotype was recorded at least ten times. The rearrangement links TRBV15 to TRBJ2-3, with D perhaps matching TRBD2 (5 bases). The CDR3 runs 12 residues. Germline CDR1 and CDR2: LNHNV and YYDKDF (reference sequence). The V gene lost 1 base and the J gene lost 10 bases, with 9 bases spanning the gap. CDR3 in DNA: TGTGCCACCAGCAGAGGAGGGTTCCCGCAGTATTTT. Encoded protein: CATSRGGFPQYF.

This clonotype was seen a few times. The CDR3: CASSLFVGLGTEAFF. In nucleotides, the CDR3 is TGTGCCAGCAGCTTGTTTGTGGGGCTCGGGACTGAAGCTTTCTTT. The chain links TRBV5-5 to TRBJ1-1; D may be TRBD1 (5 bases). CDR1 SGHKS and CDR2 YYEKEE come from the germline V gene (reference sequence). The V and J ends lost 1 base and 5 bases respectively, with 15 bases between them. The CDR3 covers 15 residues.

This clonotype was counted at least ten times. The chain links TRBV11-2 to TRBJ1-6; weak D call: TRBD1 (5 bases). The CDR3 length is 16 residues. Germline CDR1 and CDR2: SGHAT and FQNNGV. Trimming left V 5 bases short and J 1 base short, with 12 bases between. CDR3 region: CASSPQEGSYNSPLHF. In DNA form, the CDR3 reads TGTGCCAGCAGCCCACAGGAAGGGTCCTATAATTCACCCCTCCACTTT.

The chain's CDR3 is CASSQGVLYNEQFF. The CDR3, as DNA: TGTGCCAGCAGTCAAGGGGTACTCTACAATGAGCAGTTCTTC. The V call is TRBV6-1, the J call TRBJ2-1, with a possible D match to TRBD1 (5 bases). The germline gives CDR1 MNHNS, CDR2 SASEGT. V was trimmed by 5 bases and J by 3 bases, leaving 11 bases between them. The CDR3 contains 14 residues.

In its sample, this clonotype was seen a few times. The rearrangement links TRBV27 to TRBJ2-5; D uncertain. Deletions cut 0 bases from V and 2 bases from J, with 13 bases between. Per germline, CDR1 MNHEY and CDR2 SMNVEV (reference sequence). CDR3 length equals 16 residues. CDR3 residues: CASSLSQNYYQETQYF. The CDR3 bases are TGTGCCAGCAGTTTATCTCAGAACTACTATCAAGAGACCCAGTACTTC.

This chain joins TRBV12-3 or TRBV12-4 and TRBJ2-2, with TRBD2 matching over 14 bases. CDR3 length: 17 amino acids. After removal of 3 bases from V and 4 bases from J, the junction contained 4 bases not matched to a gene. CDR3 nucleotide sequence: TGTGCCAGCAGTTTGGGACTAGCGGGAGACATCACCGGGGAGCTGTTTTTT. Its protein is CASSLGLAGDITGELFF.

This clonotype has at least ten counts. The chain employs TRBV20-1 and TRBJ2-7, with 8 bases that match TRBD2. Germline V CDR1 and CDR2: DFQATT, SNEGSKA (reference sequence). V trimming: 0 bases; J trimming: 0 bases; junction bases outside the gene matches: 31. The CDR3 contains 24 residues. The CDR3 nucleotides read TGCAGTGCTAGAGATGTGGTTAAGACACCCAATCGAGAACTAGCGGCAATGAGCTCCTACGAGCAGTACTTC. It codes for CSARDVVKTPNRELAAMSSYEQYF.

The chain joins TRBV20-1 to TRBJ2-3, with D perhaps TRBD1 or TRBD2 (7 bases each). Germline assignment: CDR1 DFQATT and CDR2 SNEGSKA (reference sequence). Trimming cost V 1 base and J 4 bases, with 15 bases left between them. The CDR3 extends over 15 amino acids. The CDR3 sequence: CSARVDRAGADTQYF. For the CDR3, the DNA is TGCAGTGCTAGAGTTGACAGGGCGGGGGCAGATACGCAGTATTTT.

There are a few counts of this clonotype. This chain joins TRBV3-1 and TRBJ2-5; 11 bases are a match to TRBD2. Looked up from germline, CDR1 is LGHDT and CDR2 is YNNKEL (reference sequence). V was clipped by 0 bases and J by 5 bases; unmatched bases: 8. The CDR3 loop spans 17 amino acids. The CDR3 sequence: CASSQEPSGGNWETQYF. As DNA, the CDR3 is TGTGCCAGCAGCCAAGAACCTAGCGGGGGGAATTGGGAGACCCAGTACTTC.

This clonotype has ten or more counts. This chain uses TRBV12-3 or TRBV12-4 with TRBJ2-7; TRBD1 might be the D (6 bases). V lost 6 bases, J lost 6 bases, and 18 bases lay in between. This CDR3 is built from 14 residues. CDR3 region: CASSIPGVVSEQYF. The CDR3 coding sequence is TGTGCCAGCAGCATTCCAGGGGTGGTCTCCGAGCAGTACTTC.

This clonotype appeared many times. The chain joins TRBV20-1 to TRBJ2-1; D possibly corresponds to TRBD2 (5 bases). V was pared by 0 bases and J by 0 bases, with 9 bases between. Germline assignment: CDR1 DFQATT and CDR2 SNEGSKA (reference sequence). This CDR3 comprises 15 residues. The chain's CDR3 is CSARDPSGSYNEQFF. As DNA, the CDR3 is TGCAGTGCTAGAGATCCAAGCGGCTCCTACAATGAGCAGTTCTTC.

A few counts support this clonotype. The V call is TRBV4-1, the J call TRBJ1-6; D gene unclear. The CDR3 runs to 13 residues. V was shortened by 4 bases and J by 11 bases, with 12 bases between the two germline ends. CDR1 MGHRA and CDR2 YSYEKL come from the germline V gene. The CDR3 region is CASSPENVTPLHF. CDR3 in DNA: TGCGCCAGCAGCCCAGAGAACGTTACACCCCTCCACTTT.

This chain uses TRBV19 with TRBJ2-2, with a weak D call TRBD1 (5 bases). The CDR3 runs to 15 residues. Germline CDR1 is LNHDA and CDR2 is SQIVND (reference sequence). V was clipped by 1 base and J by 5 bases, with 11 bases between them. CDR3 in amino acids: CASSIAGRATGELFF. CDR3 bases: TGTGCCAGTAGTATAGCGGGCAGGGCGACCGGGGAGCTGTTTTTT.

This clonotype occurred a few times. CDR3 coding DNA: TGTGCCAGCAGTCGCGCAGGGCGATATGAAAAACTGTTTTTT. This sequence encodes CASSRAGRYEKLFF. The chain employs TRBV25-1 and TRBJ1-4; D is possibly TRBD1 (5 bases). Trimming removed 5 bases at V and 6 bases at J, with 13 bases between. CDR3 length: 14 residues. Germline V CDR1 and CDR2: MGHDK, SYGVNS.